This T cell receptor (beta chain) derives from a study of low-dose radiotherapy and immunotherapy resistance in tumors. Study at large: The study delivered 0.5 Gy per fraction every 2 weeks to Cohort 1, totaling 6.5 Gy. Aspirin was taken orally by patients at 300 mg daily for four cycles from cycle 1 day 1. The treatment that patients received was intravenous nivolumab 240 mg every two weeks plus ipilimumab 1 mg/kg every six weeks.

This CDR3 is built from 15 residues. Germline V gives CDR1 MNHEY, CDR2 SVGEGT. Unmatched junction bases numbered 7, after V lost 0 bases and J lost 8 bases. Stated time point: after trial treatment. Treatment reported: LDRT plus nivolumab, ipilimumab, low-dose cyclophosphamide and aspirin (RACIN trial). Donors were given nivolumab, ipilimumab, aspirin, low-dose cyclophosphamide and low-dose radiotherapy. Primers used for first-strand cDNA, a TRAV- and TRBV-specific set, covered both alpha and beta chains. The authors ran around 19 PCR cycles to amplify TCRs with a constant-region primer and V-primer adapter. TCRdb used MiXCR to reprocess the reads, holding one entry per CDR3 protein. The data contain under 35,000 distinct CDR3 sequences, roughly 49% of them singletons.

This sequence originates from a male donor with gallbladder cancer. The chain carries TRBV6-2 or TRBV6-3 and TRBJ2-1, with 7 bases lining up with TRBD2. The sequencing here drew on PBMCs, taken after low-dose radiotherapy plus immunotherapy. The CDR3 DNA is TGTGCCAGCAGTTACTCTCCCGCGGCGGGGGATGAGCAGTTCTTC. Amino acid sequence: CASSYSPAAGDEQFF.